These 9 T cell receptor beta chains came from one sample sequenced in a study of cytomegalovirus exposure and HLA in healthy donors. Vbeta (60) and Jbeta (13) primers were used in the PCR. The data were produced by immunoSEQ multiplex PCR, yet TCRdb's version contains in-frame clones alone and is incomplete. The data show approximately 41,000 clones, approximately 84% seen once. Input material: PBMCs. The receptors were sampled from a man aged 50-59 years in good health and CMV-seronegative.

The chain couples TRBV5-8 to TRBJ2-7; TRBD1 matches 7 bases. The length of the CDR3 is 14 residues. Per germline, CDR1 SGHTS and CDR2 YDEGEE. Trimming at V came to 4 bases and at J to 6 bases, leaving 10 bases not matched to a gene. CDR3 residues: CASSRTLGGSEQYF. The CDR3 nucleotides are TGTGCCAGCAGCCGAACACTAGGGGGCAGCGAGCAGTACTTC.

This clone was observed a handful of times. V gene TRBV19 combines with J gene TRBJ1-1; tentatively, D is TRBD1 (5 bases). The germline gives CDR1 LNHDA, CDR2 SQIVND (reference sequence). Trimming stripped 6 bases from V and 7 bases from J, with 15 bases between. The CDR3 loop spans 13 amino acids. CDR3 in DNA: TGTGCCAGTAGGACAGCCGCTCCCTATGAAGCTTTCTTT. Translation gives CASRTAAPYEAFF.

The CDR3 spells CASRRDRVASQPQHF. The CDR3 DNA is TGTGCCAGCAGACGGGACAGGGTGGCGAGTCAGCCCCAGCATTTT. The genes are TRBV28 and TRBJ1-5; 9 bases match TRBD1. The CDR3 runs 15 residues. V lost 6 bases and J lost 6; bases outside the gene matches: 9. Germline CDR1 and CDR2: MDHEN and SYDVKM.

The chain has TRBV6-5 and TRBJ1-2, with 7 bases matching TRBD1. The length of the CDR3 is 14 residues. CDR1 MNHEY and CDR2 SVGAGI come from the germline V gene. V trimming: 6 bases; J trimming: 2 bases; junction bases outside the gene matches: 6. This CDR3 is CASSADRRNYGYTF. The CDR3 bases are TGTGCCAGCAGCGCGGACAGGCGGAACTATGGCTACACCTTC.

This sequence joins TRBV6-6 and TRBJ2-2, with D possibly being TRBD1 (5 bases). Trimming took 11 bases from V and 8 from J, leaving 24 bases between them. CDR1 is MNHNY, CDR2 SVGAGI, per germline (reference sequence). The CDR3 sequence is 15 residues long. In DNA form, the CDR3 reads TGTGCCGGCCAGGGAACCCTCGGCAAATTGGGGGAGCTGTTTTTT. Protein sequence: CAGQGTLGKLGELFF.

This chain links TRBV5-5 with TRBJ1-3; D gene unclear. Trimming removed 2 bases at V and 0 bases at J, with 6 bases between. Germline CDR1 is SGHKS and CDR2 is YYEKEE (reference sequence). This CDR3 is built from 14 residues. The CDR3 DNA is TGTGCCAGCAGCTTATTTCGCTCTGGAAACACCATATATTTT. Translated: CASSLFRSGNTIYF.

The chain employs TRBV6-4 and TRBJ2-1, with TRBD2 matching over 8 bases. Trimming removed 6 bases from V and 0 bases from J; junction bases left unmatched: 22. Germline V gene data show CDR1 as MRHNA and CDR2 as SNTAGT. The CDR3 is 21 residues long. In DNA form, the CDR3 reads TGTGCCAGCAGCGACATGATCCCGGGACTAGTAATAGTGAGCTCCTACAATGAGCAGTTCTTC. It codes for CASSDMIPGLVIVSSYNEQFF.

The V and J genes are TRBV18 and TRBJ2-1, with 9 positions matching TRBD2. Per the germline V gene, CDR1 is KGHSH and CDR2 is LQKENI. CDR3 length: 14 amino acids. Unmatched junction bases numbered 4, after V lost 0 bases and J lost 10 bases. The CDR3 loop reads CASSPPGTSREQFF. For the CDR3, the DNA is TGTGCCAGCTCACCACCGGGGACTAGCCGCGAGCAGTTCTTC. Variable domain in full (rest from reference TRBV18 and TRBJ2-1): NAGVMQNPRHLVRRRGQEARLRCSPMKGHSHVYWYRQLPEEGLKFMVYLQKENIIDESGMPKERFSAEFPKEGPSILRIQQVVRGDSAAYFCASSPPGTSREQFFGPGTRLTVL.

The gene calls are TRBV14 and TRBJ2-7; unclear D gene. Germline V gene lookup returns CDR1 SGHDN and CDR2 FVKESK. Trimming left V 1 base short and J 1 base short, with 8 bases between. The CDR3 runs to 14 residues. The CDR3 DNA sequence: TGTGCCAGCAGCCAAGCCTGGAGATCCTACGAGCAGTACTTC. It codes for CASSQAWRSYEQYF.